These T cell receptor beta chains were read from a single sample in a study of identical twins. MiXCR, applied by TCRdb to the 5' RACE reads, yields one record per CDR3 protein. The table lists 450,000 to 600,000 distinct CDR3 sequences, approximately 20% of them singletons, with 0.45% to 0.5% in the top ten. This same sample was also taken into another study, of yellow fever vaccine responses in identical twins.

The sequencing sample was made of CD4+ T cells sorted from blood. Receptors were obtained from a woman aged 18-29 years in good health. Each CDR3 is given with its conserved first and last residue. Fields, in order: V gene, clone size, D gene, J gene, CDR3 DNA, CDR3 protein. D genes are given only for firm matches. Clone size is stated in some rows and not others, as once, few, many or a class when expanded.

V: TRBV6-1
size: few
D: TRBD2
J: TRBJ2-7
DNA: TGTGCCAGCAGTCCTCTTAGCGGGAGGGCCTACGAGCAGTACTTC
CDR3: CASSPLSGRAYEQYF

V: TRBV12-3/TRBV12-4
size: few
D: .
J: TRBJ2-3
DNA: TGTGCCAGCAGAACGGAGGGGGTTGATACGCAGTATTTT
CDR3: CASRTEGVDTQYF

V: TRBV12-3/TRBV12-4
size: few
D: TRBD1
J: TRBJ2-1
DNA: TGTGCCAGCAGTTTTGGGACAGACTACAATGAGCAGTTCTTC
CDR3: CASSFGTDYNEQFF

V: TRBV10-2
size: few
D: TRBD2
J: TRBJ2-7
DNA: TGCGCCAGCAGAGGACTAGCGGGAGTCGAAGAGCAGTACTTC
CDR3: CASRGLAGVEEQYF

V: TRBV20-1
size: .
D: .
J: TRBJ2-3
DNA: TGCAGTGCTAGAAAAGGGGGACCTAGCACAGATACGCCGTATTTT
CDR3: CSARKGGPSTDTPYF

V: TRBV10-2
size: .
D: TRBD2
J: TRBJ2-1
DNA: TGCGCCAGCAGTCCCCGGGCTAGCGGGGGACCATTGAGCTCCTACAATGAGCAGTTCTTC
CDR3: CASSPRASGGPLSSYNEQFF

V: TRBV12-3/TRBV12-4
size: few
D: TRBD2
J: TRBJ2-1
DNA: TGTGCCAGCAGTTTACTACTAGCGGTCCACAATGAGCAGTTCTTC
CDR3: CASSLLLAVHNEQFF

V: TRBV5-1
size: .
D: TRBD2
J: TRBJ2-7
DNA: TGCGCCAGCAGCTTCCGGACTAGCGGGGTTCGGGAGCAGTACTTC
CDR3: CASSFRTSGVREQYF

V: TRBV12-3/TRBV12-4
size: .
D: .
J: TRBJ2-5
DNA: TGTGCCAGCAGTTTAGTTTGGGGGGCACCTCAAGAGACCCAGTACTTC
CDR3: CASSLVWGAPQETQYF

V: TRBV5-1
size: .
D: .
J: TRBJ2-1
DNA: TGCGCCAGCAGCTTGGAGCCGGACTCCTACAATGAGCAGTTCTTC
CDR3: CASSLEPDSYNEQFF

V: TRBV28
size: .
D: TRBD2
J: TRBJ2-1
DNA: TGTCCCCAGGGACTAGCGGGAGACTATGAGCAGTTCTTC
CDR3: CPQGLAGDYEQFF

V: TRBV4-1
size: once
D: .
J: TRBJ2-5
DNA: TGCGCCAGCCAGGGTCCTGGGGAGACCCAGTACTTC
CDR3: CASQGPGETQYF

V: TRBV6-2/TRBV6-3
size: many
D: TRBD2
J: TRBJ2-7
DNA: TGTGCCAGCACCCCCATGGGACTAGCGGCTTCCTACGAGCAGTACTTC
CDR3: CASTPMGLAASYEQYF

V: TRBV3-1
size: few
D: TRBD2
J: TRBJ2-4
DNA: TGTGCCAGCAGCCATGCGGGGGGCATCTTCTTC
CDR3: CASSHAGGIFF

V: TRBV12-3/TRBV12-4
size: .
D: TRBD2
J: TRBJ2-2
DNA: TGTGCCAGCAGTTTAGCGCTGAGACTAGCGGGACAAAACACCGGGGAGCTGTTTTTT
CDR3: CASSLALRLAGQNTGELFF

V: TRBV5-5
size: .
D: .
J: TRBJ2-7
DNA: TGTGCCAGCAGCTTGGACAGGGGACTATCCTACGAGCAGTACTTC
CDR3: CASSLDRGLSYEQYF

V: TRBV5-1
size: .
D: .
J: TRBJ2-1
DNA: TGCGCCAGCAGGCCTGACTACGCGGGCAATGAGCAGTTCTTC
CDR3: CASRPDYAGNEQFF

V: TRBV20-1
size: .
D: .
J: TRBJ2-4
DNA: TGCTGTGCTAGCGTACAACCCCCCTTGGCCAAAAACATTCAGTACTTC
CDR3: CCASVQPPLAKNIQYF

V: TRBV12-3/TRBV12-4
size: .
D: .
J: TRBJ1-2
DNA: TGTGCCAGCAGCGCGCAGGTGCAGGCCTTTGGCTACACCTTC
CDR3: CASSAQVQAFGYTF

V: TRBV2
size: .
D: .
J: TRBJ2-4
DNA: TGTGCCAGCAGTGCAGAGGGCGCGAAAAACATTCAGTACTTC
CDR3: CASSAEGAKNIQYF